A single sample is the source of the 10 T cell receptor beta chains below, sequenced in a study of T cells in narcolepsy. Sequenced by immunoSEQ multiplex PCR; TCRdb stores in-frame clones only, minus some. The sample carries roughly 22,000 clones, around 63% recorded once. Input material: memory (CD45RA-) CD4+ T cells from blood. The receptors come from a human donor in good health.

V and J are TRBV28 and TRBJ1-6; no reliable D call. Germline-derived CDR1 and CDR2 are MDHEN and SYDVKM. The CDR3 contains 13 residues. Trimming pared 3 bases from V and 9 bases from J, leaving 9 bases between. The CDR3 reads CASSFLSPSPLHF. The CDR3 DNA reads TGTGCCAGCAGTTTCTTATCCCCTTCACCCCTCCACTTT. Looking up the rest from reference TRBV28 and TRBJ1-6 gives the full variable domain: DVKVTQSSRYLVKRTGEKVFLECVQDMDHENMFWYRQDPGLGLRLIYFSYDVKMKEKGDIPEGYSVSREKKERFSLILESASTNQTSMYLCASSFLSPSPLHFGNGTRLTVT.

The chain couples TRBV15 to TRBJ2-5, with 13 bases fitting TRBD2. The V gene's germline CDR1 is LNHNV and CDR2 YYDKDF (reference sequence). The CDR3 totals 20 residues. J was trimmed by 4 bases and V by 3 bases; bases with no gene match: 17. The CDR3 DNA follows: TGTGCCACCAGCAGTACCGGGACTAGCGGGGACGTGGGTGTAAGAGAGACCCAGTACTTC. Protein product: CATSSTGTSGDVGVRETQYF.

Only a few counts were recorded for this clone. The V and J genes are TRBV9 and TRBJ2-7; 9 bases line up with TRBD2. After removal of 0 bases from V and 4 bases from J, the junction contained 5 bases not matched to a gene. This CDR3 has 15 amino acids. Germline V gene lookup returns CDR1 SGDLS and CDR2 YYNGEE. The CDR3 sequence is CASSVGGGAVYEQYF. In DNA, the CDR3 is TGTGCCAGCAGCGTAGGCGGGGGGGCCGTATACGAGCAGTACTTC. Full variable domain (rest looked up from reference TRBV9 and TRBJ2-7): DSGVTQTPKHLITATGQRVTLRCSPRSGDLSVYWYQQSLDQGLQFLIQYYNGEERAKGNILERFSAQQFPDLHSELNLSSLELGDSALYFCASSVGGGAVYEQYFGPGTRLTVT.

V and J are TRBV29-1 and TRBJ2-1; D possibly matches TRBD1 or TRBD2 (5 bases each). There are 12 residues in the CDR3. CDR1 is SQVTM, CDR2 ANQGSEA, per germline. The V end was cut by 6 bases, the J end by 9 bases, with 15 bases between. CDR3 sequence reads: CSVSRGGGEQFF. The CDR3 nucleotides are TGCAGCGTCTCCCGGGGCGGAGGTGAGCAGTTCTTC.

The chain couples TRBV5-1 to TRBJ2-5; D is unresolved. Trimming removed 3 bases at V and 4 bases at J, with 16 bases between. The CDR3 loop spans 15 amino acids. Germline V CDR1 and CDR2: SGHRS, YFSETQ. This CDR3 reads CASSSQGVGIETQYF. The CDR3 coding sequence is TGCGCCAGCAGCTCACAAGGTGTAGGAATAGAGACCCAGTACTTC.

The chain carries TRBV9 and TRBJ1-6; a weak D match, TRBD1 (5 bases). The CDR3 is made up of 16 amino acids. Germline V gene data show CDR1 as SGDLS and CDR2 as YYNGEE. V lost 2 bases to trimming and J lost 0 bases, with 9 bases between them. The CDR3 DNA reads as TGTGCCAGCAGCGTTCAGGGCAGCTCCTATAATTCACCCCTCCACTTT. Residues: CASSVQGSSYNSPLHF.

The rearrangement links TRBV9 to TRBJ2-3; D may be TRBD1 (6 bases). Trimming pared 4 bases from V and 0 bases from J, leaving 12 bases between. The CDR3 consists of 15 residues. Per germline, CDR1 SGDLS and CDR2 YYNGEE. CDR3 nucleotides: TGTGCCAGCAGCTACCCGACAGGAAGCACAGATACGCAGTATTTT. Amino acid sequence: CASSYPTGSTDTQYF.

The chain recombines TRBV5-4 with TRBJ2-7, with D maybe TRBD2 (6 bases). This CDR3 has 14 amino acids. V dropped 3 bases and J dropped 4 bases, with 14 bases sitting between them. Germline V gene sequence: CDR1 SGHNT, CDR2 YYREEE (reference sequence). CDR3 region: CASSSGGGRYEQYF. As DNA, the CDR3 is TGTGCCAGCAGCTCAGGTGGGGGGAGATACGAGCAGTACTTC.

The CDR3 nucleotides are TGTGCCTGGAGGGACTATCGCACCGGGGAGCTGTTTTTT. This sequence encodes CAWRDYRTGELFF. This sequence joins TRBV30 and TRBJ2-2, with D tentatively TRBD2 (6 bases). CDR3 length: 13 residues. Trimming removed 3 bases from V and 4 bases from J, with 9 bases in between. The V gene's germline CDR1 is GTSNPN and CDR2 SVGIG (reference sequence).

The CDR3 loop reads CASSALYFGSEQFF. The DNA of the CDR3 is TGTGCCAGCAGCGCTCTCTACTTTGGAAGTGAGCAGTTCTTC. V and J are TRBV9 and TRBJ2-1; D not resolved. CDR1 is SGDLS, CDR2 YYNGEE, per germline. The V end lost 3 bases, the J end lost 9 bases, and 16 bases lay between the germline ends. The CDR3 is 14 amino acids.